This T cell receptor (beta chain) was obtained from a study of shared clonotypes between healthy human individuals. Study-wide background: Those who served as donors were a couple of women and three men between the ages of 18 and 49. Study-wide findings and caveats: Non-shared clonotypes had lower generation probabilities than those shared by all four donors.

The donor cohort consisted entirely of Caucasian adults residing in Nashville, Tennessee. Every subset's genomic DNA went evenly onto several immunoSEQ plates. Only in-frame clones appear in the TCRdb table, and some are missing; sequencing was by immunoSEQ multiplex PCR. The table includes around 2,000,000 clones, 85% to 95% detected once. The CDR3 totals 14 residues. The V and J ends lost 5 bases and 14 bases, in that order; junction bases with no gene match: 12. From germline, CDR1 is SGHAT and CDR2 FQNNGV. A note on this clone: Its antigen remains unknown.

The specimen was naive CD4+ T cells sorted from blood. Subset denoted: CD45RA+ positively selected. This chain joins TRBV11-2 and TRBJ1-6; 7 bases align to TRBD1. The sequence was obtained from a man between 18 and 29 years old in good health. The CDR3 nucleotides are TGTGCCAGCAGCCAGAGAGAGACAGGGACAGCCCTCCACTTT. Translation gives CASSQRETGTALHF.